A selection of T cell receptor beta chains follows, all from one sample in a study of blood T cell repertoires in COVID-19. The assay was immunoSEQ multiplex PCR, and TCRdb's table has in-frame clones only and misses some. The profile shows around 300,000 clones, about nine tenths of them singletons. Material for sequencing was PBMCs or T cells enriched from blood (not recorded which). The receptors come from a woman aged 40 to 50 who had recovered from COVID-19. Each CDR3 is given with its conserved first and last residue. A D gene is named only where the DNA matches it firmly. Rows may omit the clone size; those that give it use once, few, many or a size class.

>16|NA|TRBJ2-1|TRBV7-8|TRBD2
TGTGCCAGCAGCTTAGCGGGGGGACTAGCGGACAATGAGCAGTTCTTC
CASSLAGGLADNEQFF
>17|once|TRBJ1-4|TRBV18|TRBD1
TGTGCCAGCTCACCACTCAGGGGGAGTTCAACTAATGAAAAACTGTTTTTT
CASSPLRGSSTNEKLFF
>14|NA|TRBJ2-2|TRBV24-1|NA
TGTGCCGTCCAGGATCAGGGCCTAACCGGGGAGCTGTTTTTT
CAVQDQGLTGELFF
>13|once|TRBJ2-7|TRBV28|NA
TGTGCCAGCAGTTTCCCCCCATCCTACGAGCAGTACTTC
CASSFPPSYEQYF
>13|once|TRBJ2-5|TRBV19|TRBD2
TGTGCCAGTAGTATGGCTAGCGGGAGGACCCAGTACTTC
CASSMASGRTQYF
>15|NA|TRBJ2-5|TRBV5-1|NA
TGCGCCAGCAGCTTGGGTGGGAGGACCCAAGAGACCCAGTACTTC
CASSLGGRTQETQYF
>13|NA|TRBJ2-5|TRBV3-1/TRBV3-2|NA
TGTGCCAGCAGCCAAGCCCGCCCGGGGACCCAGTACTTC
CASSQARPGTQYF
>15|NA|TRBJ1-1|TRBV7-9|NA
TGTGCCAGCAGCTTGGAAGGGGTTCAGTACACTGAAGCTTTCTTT
CASSLEGVQYTEAFF
>14|NA|TRBJ1-6|TRBV7-3|NA
TGTGCCAGCAGCTTAGTCCCGGGAGGAGCACCCCTCCACTTT
CASSLVPGGAPLHF
>19|NA|TRBJ1-5|TRBV19|NA
TGTGCCAGTAGTATAGATGGGGGTCGTGGACAGACGATCAATCAGCCCCAGCATTTT
CASSIDGGRGQTINQPQHF
>15|NA|TRBJ1-5|TRBV2|NA
TGTGCCAGCAGTGGGACAGCTTATAGCAATCAGCCCCAGCATTTT
CASSGTAYSNQPQHF
>17|NA|TRBJ1-3|TRBV1|NA
TGCACCAGCAGCCAAGAAAGTGCAGGGGGGTCTGGAAACACCATATATTTT
CTSSQESAGGSGNTIYF
>17|NA|TRBJ1-5|TRBV7-2|TRBD1
TGTGCCAGCAGCTTAGTACCCAGGGGGTTCGCTAATCAGCCCCAGCATTTT
CASSLVPRGFANQPQHF
>16|NA|TRBJ1-6|TRBV7-9|TRBD1
TGTGCCAGCAGCTTAGCTACAGGGGGCTCGAGTTCACCCCTCCACTTT
CASSLATGGSSSPLHF
>15|NA|TRBJ1-3|TRBV9|NA
TGTGCCAGCAGCGTAGCTGGGGGCCCTGGAAACACCATATATTTT
CASSVAGGPGNTIYF
>16|NA|TRBJ1-3|TRBV5-1|TRBD1
TGCGCCAGCAGCTGGGGACAGAAAGGCTCTGGAAACACCATATATTTT
CASSWGQKGSGNTIYF
>13|NA|TRBJ1-2|TRBV3-1/TRBV3-2|NA
TGTGCCAGCAGCCAAAGTCAGGGAGGCGGCTACACCTTC
CASSQSQGGGYTF
>15|NA|TRBJ2-7|TRBV18|NA
TGTGCCAGCTCACCCCCCGGCGGAGTGTCCTACGAGCAGTACTTC
CASSPPGGVSYEQYF
>14|NA|TRBJ2-7|TRBV2|NA
TGTGCCAGCCGAGAGGGGCAGGGGTTGTACGAGCAGTACTTC
CASREGQGLYEQYF
>14|few|TRBJ2-1|TRBV7-2|NA
TGTGCCAGCAGCAGGCCAGAGGGAGCATATGAGCAGTTCTTC
CASSRPEGAYEQFF
>17|NA|TRBJ2-2|TRBV7-3|NA
TGTGCCAGCAGCTTAACTAGTCAGGGGTTGAGAGCCGGGGAGCTGTTTTTT
CASSLTSQGLRAGELFF
>14|NA|TRBJ1-4|TRBV19|NA
TGTGCCAGTACCACTTGGCAGGGGAATGAAAAACTGTTTTTT
CASTTWQGNEKLFF
>13|few|TRBJ2-6|TRBV6-5|NA
TGTGCCAGTTGGCCCCCTGGGGCCAACGTCCTGACTTTC
CASWPPGANVLTF
>14|NA|TRBJ2-7|TRBV18|NA
TGTGCCAGCTCCCTGAACCCAGGCCCCTACGAGCAGTACTTC
CASSLNPGPYEQYF
>15|NA|TRBJ2-7|TRBV21-1|NA
TGTGCCAAGACTCCGGGACTAGCGGGAGTATTGGAGCAGTACTTC
CAKTPGLAGVLEQYF
>15|NA|TRBJ1-5|TRBV6-2/TRBV6-3|TRBD1
TGTGCCAGCAGTTCCCCGGGACAGGGACATCAGCCCCAGCATTTT
CASSSPGQGHQPQHF